Detailed here is one T cell receptor (beta chain). The antigen is unknown. This sample is drawn from a study of blood T cells in healthy people across ages. Study results and limitations: Diversity figures derived from one million T cells were judged to underestimate the true value. TCR beta diversity, measured per million T cells, fell in a roughly linear way with age.

A J-beta primer mix and a sample-barcoded 5' primer were used in a second PCR of roughly 6 to 12 cycles. Each TCR beta cDNA got a 12-nucleotide random molecular identifier. MiXCR, applied by TCRdb to the 5' RACE reads, yields one record per CDR3 protein. The sample contains hundreds of thousands of distinct CDR3 sequences, roughly 60% of which appear only once. The CDR3 runs to 11 residues. Germline-derived CDR1 and CDR2 are DFQATT and SNEGSKA (reference sequence). Drawing of peripheral blood yielded 7.5 to 10 milliliters from each donor. The sample taken for sequencing was blood. V usage is TRBV20-1 and J usage is TRBJ2-4; D unclear. The last part of the DNA fits TRBJ2-1 better; the J call may be wrong. The sequence was collected from a man aged 25-40 years in good health. DNA of the CDR3: TGCAGTGCTAGAGATCCCCGCGAGCAGTTCTTC. Translated, it gives CSARDPREQFF.